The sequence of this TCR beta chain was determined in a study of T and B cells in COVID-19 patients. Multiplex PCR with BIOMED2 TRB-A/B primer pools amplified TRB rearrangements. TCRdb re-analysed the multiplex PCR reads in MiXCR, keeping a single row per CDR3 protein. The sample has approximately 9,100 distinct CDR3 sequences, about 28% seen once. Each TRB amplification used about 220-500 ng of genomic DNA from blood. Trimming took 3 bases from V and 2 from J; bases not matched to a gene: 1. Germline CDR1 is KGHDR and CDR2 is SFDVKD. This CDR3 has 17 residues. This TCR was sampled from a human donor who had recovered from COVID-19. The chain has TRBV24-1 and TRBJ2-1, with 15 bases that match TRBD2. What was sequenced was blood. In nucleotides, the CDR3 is TGTGCCACCAGTGATGGGACTAGCGGGGGGACCTACAATGAGCAGTTCTTC. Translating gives CATSDGTSGGTYNEQFF.